A single sample gave rise to the 23 T cell receptor beta chains below, sequenced in a study of cytomegalovirus exposure and HLA in healthy donors. PCR primers comprised 60 Vbeta and 13 Jbeta primers. The protocol was immunoSEQ multiplex PCR, while the TCRdb copy is restricted to in-frame clones and leaves out a portion. The sample has 150,000 to 200,000 clones; 75% to 90% are singletons. The sequenced material came from PBMCs. These TCRs come from a man aged 50 or older in good health and CMV-seropositive.

In the case of this clone: Other DNA sequences in this sample translate to the same CDR3. This chain connects TRBV9 to TRBJ1-1, with 7 bases lining up with TRBD1. CDR3 length: 15 residues. V dropped 0 bases and J dropped 0; count of bases not matched to a gene: 2. Germline V gene sequence: CDR1 SGDLS, CDR2 YYNGEE. CDR3 in DNA: TGTGCCAGCAGCGTAGGAGGGGGCATGAACACTGAAGCTTTCTTT. It specifies CASSVGGGMNTEAFF.

The chain uses TRBV19 and TRBJ2-6; no clear D. Germline lookup yields CDR1 LNHDA and CDR2 SQIVND (reference sequence). V was shortened by 6 bases and J by 6 bases, with 15 bases between the two germline ends. The length of the CDR3 is 15 residues. The CDR3 DNA reads as TGTGCCAGTAGCGAACAAGTTCTGCAGGCCAACGTCCTGACTTTC. Translated: CASSEQVLQANVLTF.

The J gene is TRBJ2-3, the V gene TRBV6-6; TRBD1 is a possible D gene (5 bases). Deletions cut 8 bases from V and 2 bases from J, with 11 bases between. The CDR3 length is 13 residues. CDR1 and CDR2 (germline): MNHNY, SVGAGI (reference sequence). Written as DNA, the CDR3 is TGTGCCAGCCTGGGGCCCCCCACAGATACGCAGTATTTT. Protein sequence: CASLGPPTDTQYF.

This clone was seen more than once but under ten times. The V and J genes are TRBV4-2 and TRBJ2-7; possibly TRBD2 for D (6 bases). This CDR3 is 16 amino acids long. The V gene lost 1 base and the J gene lost 6 bases, with 19 bases spanning the gap. Per germline, CDR1 LGHNA and CDR2 YNFKEQ. The CDR3 DNA follows: TGTGCCAGCAGCCAAGGGGGACTGGGGCAGGTCGGCGAGCAGTACTTC. It translates to CASSQGGLGQVGEQYF.

The chain joins TRBV14 to TRBJ1-6, with D unresolved. The CDR3 is made up of 14 amino acids. The germline V gene has CDR1 SGHDN and CDR2 FVKESK. V was pared by 3 bases and J by 9 bases, with 12 bases between. The CDR3 loop reads CASSHSVTGSPLHF. The CDR3 bases are TGTGCCAGCAGCCATTCAGTGACGGGTTCACCCCTCCACTTT.

The CDR3 is CASSVDPIRDEQFF. CDR3 DNA sequence: TGTGCCAGCAGCGTAGACCCAATCCGCGATGAGCAGTTCTTC. The V gene is TRBV9, the J gene TRBJ2-1; D remains unclear. V was cut by 0 bases and J by 8 bases, with 12 bases left in between. This CDR3 contains 14 residues. Germline V gene data show CDR1 as SGDLS and CDR2 as YYNGEE.

This chain connects TRBV9 to TRBJ2-5; a possible D gene is TRBD1 (5 bases). V was clipped by 0 bases and J by 2 bases, with 8 bases between them. Germline CDR1 reads SGDLS; CDR2 reads YYNGEE. The length of the CDR3 is 14 residues. The CDR3 nucleotides are TGTGCCAGCAGCGTAGGACAGTTACAAGAGACCCAGTACTTC. Translation gives CASSVGQLQETQYF.

The chain joins TRBV7-8 to TRBJ1-2, with D uncertain. The CDR3 has 15 residues. Germline V gene sequence: CDR1 SGHVS, CDR2 FQNEAQ. V lost 1 base, J lost 8 bases, and 17 bases lay in between. Here the CDR3 reads CASSLVAVPVMGYTF. The CDR3 DNA reads as TGTGCCAGCAGCTTAGTCGCGGTCCCCGTAATGGGCTACACCTTC.

The rearrangement uses TRBV10-1 and TRBJ2-7, with D uncertain. V lost 1 base and J 6 bases, leaving 10 bases between the germline ends. Looked up from germline, CDR1 is WNHNN and CDR2 is SYGVQD (reference sequence). CDR3 length: 13 amino acids. As DNA, the CDR3 is TGCGCCAGCAGTGAGTGGGCCCAAGGCGAGCAGTACTTC. It specifies CASSEWAQGEQYF.

The V gene is TRBV6-1, the J gene TRBJ2-1; TRBD2 matches 8 bases. J was trimmed by 5 bases and V by 1 base; bases with no gene match: 4. The CDR3 sequence is 15 residues long. Germline CDR1 is MNHNS and CDR2 is SASEGT. CDR3 nucleotides: TGTGCCAGCAGTGAAGGTGCGGGGGGCCACAATGAGCAGTTCTTC. It translates to CASSEGAGGHNEQFF.

The V gene is TRBV29-1, the J gene TRBJ1-1; D remains ambiguous. Germline lookup yields CDR1 SQVTM and CDR2 ANQGSEA. The CDR3 covers 11 residues. V was trimmed by 5 bases and J by 4 bases, leaving 8 bases between them. The CDR3 coding sequence is TGCAGCGTTCCGGAGGGCACTGAAGCTTTCTTT. Amino acids: CSVPEGTEAFF.

This rearrangement joins TRBV29-1 to TRBJ2-3; maybe TRBD1 (5 bases). The CDR3 totals 15 residues. V was shortened by 4 bases and J by 4 bases, with 18 bases between the two germline ends. Per germline, CDR1 SQVTM and CDR2 ANQGSEA. The CDR3 DNA reads as TGCAGCGTTGGCCCCCGCTCGACAGAGGCAGATACGCAGTATTTT. Encoded protein: CSVGPRSTEADTQYF.

V usage is TRBV7-3 and J usage is TRBJ2-7, with D unresolved. With 2 bases removed from V and 3 bases from J, the gap between germline ends came to 8 bases. This CDR3 comprises 13 residues. Germline lookup yields CDR1 SGHTA and CDR2 FQGTGA. The CDR3 DNA reads as TGTGCCAGCAGCTTATCACCGGGCTACGAGCAGTACTTC. Encoded protein: CASSLSPGYEQYF.

The chain links TRBV9 to TRBJ2-2; 9 nucleotides match TRBD2. Looked up from germline, CDR1 is SGDLS and CDR2 is YYNGEE. The V segment lost 3 bases and the J segment 0 bases; nucleotides outside the gene matches: 6. CDR3 length: 17 residues. This CDR3 reads CASSGSSGGPNTGELFF. The CDR3, as DNA: TGTGCCAGCAGCGGAAGTAGCGGGGGTCCGAACACCGGGGAGCTGTTTTTT.

The chain carries TRBV27 and TRBJ2-7, with a possible D match to TRBD2 (6 bases). The germline V gene has CDR1 MNHEY and CDR2 SMNVEV (reference sequence). The CDR3 length is 15 residues. The V and J ends lost 2 bases and 6 bases respectively, with 17 bases between them. The CDR3 loop is CASSLEAGKAREQYF. The DNA of the CDR3 is TGTGCCAGCAGTTTAGAGGCGGGGAAGGCGCGCGAGCAGTACTTC.

The genes are TRBV5-1 and TRBJ1-4; 10 bases are a match to TRBD1. This CDR3 is 15 amino acids long. The germline V gene has CDR1 SGHRS and CDR2 YFSETQ. Germline trimming cut 2 bases from V and 8 bases from J; bases unmatched to any gene: 6. CDR3 in DNA: TGCGCCAGCAGCTTCACCGGGACAGGGGTCGAAAAACTGTTTTTT. This encodes CASSFTGTGVEKLFF.

V and J are TRBV15 and TRBJ2-7; 8 bases line up with TRBD2. V lost 1 base, J lost 7 bases, and 6 bases stayed unmatched. Germline-derived CDR1 and CDR2 are LNHNV and YYDKDF (reference sequence). The CDR3 runs to 14 residues. CDR3 region: CATSRGAGVWEQYF. The CDR3 bases are TGTGCCACCAGCAGAGGAGCGGGAGTTTGGGAGCAGTACTTC.

The chain uses TRBV28 and TRBJ2-1, with 16 bases identical to TRBD2. Germline trimming cut 4 bases from V and 4 bases from J; bases unmatched to any gene: 7. This CDR3 spans 18 amino acids. Germline loops: CDR1 MDHEN, CDR2 SYDVKM. The CDR3 region is CASSSPGLAGGAYNEQFF. The CDR3 region has the DNA TGTGCCAGCAGTTCCCCGGGACTAGCGGGGGGGGCTTACAATGAGCAGTTCTTC.

The rearrangement joins TRBV30 to TRBJ1-2; D is unclear. Germline V CDR1 and CDR2: GTSNPN, SVGIG (reference sequence). V dropped 4 bases and J dropped 4 bases, with 10 bases sitting between them. The CDR3 runs to 12 residues. As DNA, the CDR3 is TGTGCCTGGAAGAGGTCGGTCTATGGCTACACCTTC. Its translation: CAWKRSVYGYTF.

This clone was detected only once. The V gene is TRBV11-2, the J gene TRBJ2-7; 11 nucleotides agree with TRBD2. The V segment lost 5 bases and the J segment 4 bases; nucleotides outside the gene matches: 1. The CDR3 runs to 13 residues. Germline CDR1 reads SGHAT; CDR2 reads FQNNGV. DNA of the CDR3: TGTGCCAGCAGCCGGACTAGCGGGTACGAGCAGTACTTC. It is translated as CASSRTSGYEQYF.

CDR3 coding DNA: TGTGCCAGCAGTTCCGGGACTAGCGGGGTGGAGACCCAGTACTTC. Translation gives CASSSGTSGVETQYF. The chain joins TRBV28 to TRBJ2-5; 13 nucleotides line up with TRBD2. The J segment lost 5 bases and the V segment lost 4 bases, leaving 4 bases of the junction unmatched. The CDR3 sequence is 15 residues long. Germline CDR1 and CDR2: MDHEN and SYDVKM.

The chain links TRBV27 to TRBJ2-5; 10 bases map to TRBD2. Germline V gives CDR1 MNHEY, CDR2 SMNVEV (reference sequence). V trimming: 2 bases; J trimming: 2 bases; junction bases outside the gene matches: 2. The length of the CDR3 is 15 residues. The CDR3 protein is CASSLLAGVQETQYF. CDR3 nucleotides: TGTGCCAGCAGTTTACTAGCGGGGGTACAAGAGACCCAGTACTTC.

The chain combines TRBV30 with TRBJ2-2; D uncertain. From germline, CDR1 is GTSNPN and CDR2 SVGIG (reference sequence). This CDR3 region has 14 residues. Trimming stripped 1 base from V and 0 bases from J, with 6 bases between. CDR3 coding DNA: TGTGCCTGGAGTGGCGCAACGAACACCGGGGAGCTGTTTTTT. Its protein is CAWSGATNTGELFF.